These 15 T cell receptor beta chains were all obtained from the same sample, sequenced in a study of beta chain features in type 1 diabetes. Reverse transcription of all isolated RNA meant that expressed TCRB transcripts were sequenced. The table came from immunoSEQ multiplex PCR; TCRdb's copy has only in-frame clones and leaves some out. This table has 300,000 to 350,000 clones, 8% appearing once. Sequences were obtained from central memory CD4+ T cells from blood. The receptors here all came from a woman under 30 in good health.

CDR3 nucleotide sequence: TGTGCCAGCAGCCCTCGGACAGGGGTACTAGCCAAAAACATTCAGTACTTC. It translates to CASSPRTGVLAKNIQYF. The chain carries TRBV7-9 and TRBJ2-4; TRBD1 aligns across 9 bases. The J segment lost 0 bases and the V segment lost 5 bases, leaving 8 bases of the junction unmatched. Per germline, CDR1 SEHNR and CDR2 FQNEAQ (reference sequence). This CDR3 has 17 amino acids.

V gene TRBV9 combines with J gene TRBJ1-2, with TRBD1 matching 7 bases. The trim removed 4 bases at V and 5 bases at J, leaving 5 bases unmatched. CDR3 length equals 13 residues. Germline CDR1 reads SGDLS; CDR2 reads YYNGEE. CDR3 amino acids: CASSPGGRYGYTF. The CDR3 coding sequence is TGTGCCAGCAGCCCAGGGGGTCGATATGGCTACACCTTC. The full variable domain, completed using reference TRBV9 and TRBJ1-2, is DSGVTQTPKHLITATGQRVTLRCSPRSGDLSVYWYQQSLDQGLQFLIQYYNGEERAKGNILERFSAQQFPDLHSELNLSSLELGDSALYFCASSPGGRYGYTFGSGTRLTVV.

Ten or more counts support this clone. The genes are TRBV1 and TRBJ2-1. TRBV1 is a documented pseudogene. The CDR3 covers 12 residues. The CDR3 is CTSSQVDDEQFF. The DNA of the CDR3 is TGCACCAGCAGCCAAGTCGATGATGAGCAGTTCTTC.

The chain uses TRBV6-1 and TRBJ2-7; 8 nucleotides agree with TRBD1. Unmatched junction bases numbered 6, after V lost 5 bases and J lost 3 bases. CDR1 is MNHNS and CDR2 is SASEGT in the germline V gene. This CDR3 region has 14 residues. The CDR3 spells CASSRTGNSYEQYF. Here the CDR3 DNA reads TGTGCCAGCAGTCGGACAGGGAATAGCTACGAGCAGTACTTC.

The chain has TRBV7-9 and TRBJ2-1; D assignment may be TRBD1 or TRBD2 (6 bases each). V was trimmed by 5 bases and J by 6 bases, leaving 17 bases between them. Germline V lookup: CDR1 SEHNR, CDR2 FQNEAQ (reference sequence). This CDR3 spans 15 amino acids. The CDR3 sequence: CASSPFPRGPNEQFF. The CDR3 coding sequence is TGTGCCAGCAGCCCCTTTCCCCGGGGGCCCAATGAGCAGTTCTTC.

The chain joins TRBV5-4 to TRBJ2-5, with D perhaps matching TRBD2 (7 bases). Per germline, CDR1 SGHNT and CDR2 YYREEE (reference sequence). The CDR3 totals 16 residues. Trimming stripped 4 bases from V and 3 bases from J, with 19 bases between. The CDR3 here is CASSPGGGSTKETQYF. Here the CDR3 DNA reads TGTGCCAGCAGCCCCGGGGGCGGGAGCACGAAAGAGACCCAGTACTTC. The full variable domain, with the rest looked up from reference TRBV5-4 and TRBJ2-5, is ETGVTQSPTHLIKTRGQQVTLRCSSQSGHNTVSWYQQALGQGPQFIFQYYREEENGRGNFPPRFSGLQFPNYSSELNVNALELDDSALYLCASSPGGGSTKETQYFGPGTRLLVL.

The gene calls are TRBV5-4 and TRBJ2-1, with 8 nucleotides matching TRBD2. V shed 4 bases, J shed 9 bases, and the junction held 15 bases outside the gene matches. This CDR3 region has 16 residues. Germline-derived CDR1 and CDR2 are SGHNT and YYREEE (reference sequence). For the CDR3, the DNA is TGTGCCAGCAGCCACCCCACCGGTGGGACTAGGGCTGAGCAGTTCTTC. This encodes CASSHPTGGTRAEQFF.

The genes are TRBV5-8 and TRBJ2-5; TRBD1 matches 8 bases. This CDR3 contains 15 residues. In germline, CDR1 is SGHTS, CDR2 YDEGEE. V dropped 1 base and J dropped 1; count of bases not matched to a gene: 3. The CDR3 DNA reads TGTGCCAGCAGCTTGATCAGGGGGCTCCAAGAGACCCAGTACTTC. This sequence encodes CASSLIRGLQETQYF.

CDR3 nucleotide sequence: TGTGCCAGCAGCTTGAAACTAGCGGGAGGGCCATATACGCAGTATTTT. Amino acid sequence: CASSLKLAGGPYTQYF. This rearrangement joins TRBV5-4 to TRBJ2-3; 13 bases are a match to TRBD2. The germline V gene encodes CDR1 SGHNT and CDR2 YYREEE (reference sequence). With 1 base clipped from V and 7 bases from J, the junction kept 6 bases outside the gene matches. This CDR3 contains 16 residues.

This rearrangement joins TRBV2 to TRBJ2-1, with TRBD2 matching 7 bases. Germline CDR1 and CDR2: SNHLY and FYNNEI. The CDR3 contains 13 residues. V was pared by 3 bases and J by 6 bases, with 2 bases of the junction left unmatched. The CDR3 spells CASSDGLVNEQFF. The CDR3 DNA reads as TGTGCCAGCAGTGACGGACTAGTCAATGAGCAGTTCTTC.

This clone has at least ten counts. The chain links TRBV10-3 to TRBJ2-7, with D uncertain. CDR1 and CDR2 (germline): ENHRY, SYGVKD. Trimming took 5 bases from V and 7 from J, leaving 12 bases between them. This CDR3 comprises 12 residues. For the CDR3, the DNA is TGTGCCATCAGTAAGAGTATGCGGGAGCAGTACTTC. This translates into CAISKSMREQYF.

Only a few counts were recorded for this clone. Germline and junction disagree at one end, which may indicate a read error. This rearrangement joins TRBV14 to TRBJ2-6; 7 bases map to TRBD2. This CDR3 contains 15 residues. Germline CDR1 is SGHDN and CDR2 is FVKESK. DNA for the CDR3: TGTGCCAGCAGCCAAGATTCTGCGGGAGTTCCCGCTCCGGCTTTC. It is translated as CASSQDSAGVPAPAF.

The chain combines TRBV15 with TRBJ2-1; unclear D gene. Trimming stripped 7 bases from V and 0 bases from J, with 13 bases between. The CDR3 covers 15 residues. Germline CDR1 reads LNHNV; CDR2 reads YYDKDF (reference sequence). The CDR3 spells CATILDFSSYNEQFF. The CDR3 DNA is TGTGCCACCATCCTAGACTTTAGCTCCTACAATGAGCAGTTCTTC.

V usage is TRBV7-2 and J usage is TRBJ2-7; D uncertain. V was pared by 1 base and J by 3 bases, with 10 bases between. Germline CDR1 SGHTA, CDR2 FQGNSA. The CDR3 is 14 residues long. The CDR3 here is CASSLGGYSYEQYF. Here the CDR3 DNA reads TGTGCCAGCAGCTTAGGTGGTTACAGCTACGAGCAGTACTTC.

This clone was counted between two and nine times. This chain uses TRBV28 with TRBJ1-1; D remains unclear. Trimming stripped 3 bases from V and 10 bases from J, with 9 bases between. CDR3 size: 11 residues. Germline V lookup: CDR1 MDHEN, CDR2 SYDVKM. The CDR3 region has the DNA TGTGCCAGCAGTTTTGCGGCAATAGCTTTCTTT. Translated, it gives CASSFAAIAFF.